The T cell receptor beta chain under discussion was sequenced for a study of T cells after yellow fever vaccination. This clonotype was found a few times. Its antigen is unidentified. Study findings and constraints: At 95% to 97% for CD4 and about 91% for CD8, most primary-vaccination clones showed up again after the booster. Only a small proportion of the clonotypes turned up in both the CD4 and the CD8 compartments, likely arising from convergent recombination. Contamination of FACS-sorted repertoires by abundant clonotypes from the bulk population could occur.

Conversion of TCR transcripts into cDNA relied on 5'RACE template switching, which added a universal primer site and UMIs. TCRdb fed the 5' RACE reads into MiXCR, producing one record per CDR3 protein. The data contain some 340,000 distinct CDR3 sequences, roughly 4% of them singletons. This CDR3 contains 13 residues. The V and J ends lost 6 bases and 7 bases respectively, with 16 bases between them. Germline CDR1 DFQATT, CDR2 SNEGSKA (reference sequence). Source: PBMCs, taken 5 days after the yellow fever booster vaccination. This sequence originates from a man in his late teens or twenties who received the YFV17D yellow fever vaccine. The chain combines TRBV20-1 with TRBJ1-5; possible D gene TRBD1, 6 bases. Written as DNA, the CDR3 is TGCAGTGCAATCCGGGGGCCGCGACAGCCCCAGCATTTT. Translated, it gives CSAIRGPRQPQHF.